The rows below give T cell receptor beta chains drawn from one sample of a study of T cells in Graves' hyperthyroidism and ophthalmopathy. TCRdb re-called the multiplex PCR reads with MiXCR, one entry per CDR3 protein. The sample includes 300,000 or so distinct CDR3 sequences, approximately 15% of them seen just once. Specimen: blood. The receptor set was obtained from an older woman with Graves' ophthalmopathy. Both conserved end residues are part of each CDR3. The D gene is left open where the match is weak. Not every row has a clone size; where given, it reads once, few, many or a size class.

d_call,clone_size,cdr3_length,v_call,j_call,cdr3_aa,cdr3_nt
-,-,18,TRBV5-6,TRBJ1-5,CASSLTTGVHHSNQPQHF,TGTGCCAGCAGCTTGACGACAGGAGTACATCATAGCAATCAGCCCCAGCATTTT
-,-,12,TRBV28,TRBJ1-1,CASLGMNTEAFF,TGTGCCAGCCTAGGCATGAACACTGAAGCTTTCTTT
-,-,10,TRBV29-1,TRBJ2-7,CSVGDREQYF,TGCAGCGTTGGTGACAGGGAGCAGTACTTC
TRBD1,few,16,TRBV14,TRBJ1-3,CASSIWTGGSGNTIYF,TGTGCCAGCAGCATTTGGACAGGGGGATCTGGAAACACCATATATTTT
-,many,12,TRBV20-1,TRBJ1-4,CSARDGYEKLFF,TGCAGTGCTAGAGATGGATATGAAAAACTGTTTTTT
-,-,13,TRBV7-9,TRBJ2-5,CASARDPQETQYF,TGTGCCAGCGCGAGGGACCCTCAAGAGACCCAGTACTTC
-,few,13,TRBV19,TRBJ2-5,CASSMTARETQYF,TGTGCCAGTAGTATGACAGCTAGAGAGACCCAGTACTTC
-,-,15,TRBV6-1,TRBJ1-5,CASRPNYREDQPQHF,TGTGCCAGCAGACCCAACTACAGAGAGGATCAGCCCCAGCATTTT
-,many,12,TRBV6-2/TRBV6-3,TRBJ2-2,CASSHYTGELFF,TGTGCCAGCAGCCACTACACCGGGGAGCTGTTTTTT
-,-,13,TRBV6-1,TRBJ2-2,CASLTVNTGELFF,TGTGCCAGCCTGACCGTGAACACCGGGGAGCTGTTTTTT
-,few,15,TRBV7-3,TRBJ2-3,CASSPVGWSTDTQYF,TGTGCCAGCAGCCCCGTCGGTTGGAGCACAGATACGCAGTATTTT
-,-,13,TRBV7-2,TRBJ2-5,CASSSRYRETQYF,TGTGCCAGCAGCTCCAGATATCGAGAGACCCAGTACTTC
-,few,14,TRBV6-1,TRBJ1-2,CATAPFEGIYGYTF,TGTGCCACCGCGCCATTTGAGGGGATCTATGGCTACACCTTC
-,few,15,TRBV28,TRBJ2-2,CASLLGGVGTGELFF,TGTGCCAGCCTCCTGGGGGGAGTGGGCACCGGGGAGCTGTTTTTT
-,many,14,TRBV5-8,TRBJ2-5,CASLPWTAEETQYF,TGTGCCAGCCTACCTTGGACAGCCGAAGAGACCCAGTACTTC
-,-,14,TRBV10-3,TRBJ2-2,CAISEGRNTGELFF,TGTGCCATCAGTGAAGGCAGAAACACCGGGGAGCTGTTTTTT
-,many,15,TRBV4-1,TRBJ2-7,CASSQDKGVLYEQYF,TGCGCCAGCAGCCAAGATAAAGGAGTCCTCTACGAGCAGTACTTC
-,-,13,TRBV25-1,TRBJ2-1,CATTGSSYNEQFF,TGTGCCACCACAGGGAGCTCCTACAATGAGCAGTTCTTC
-,-,15,TRBV7-2,TRBJ1-3,CASSLGPGDGNTIYF,TGTGCCAGCAGCTTAGGTCCAGGGGACGGAAACACCATATATTTT
-,many,15,TRBV12-3/TRBV12-4,TRBJ1-1,CASSLGGRLNTEAFF,TGTGCCAGCAGTTTAGGAGGCAGGCTGAACACTGAAGCTTTCTTT
TRBD1,few,16,TRBV5-1,TRBJ2-1,CASSASGTGSYNEQFF,TGCGCCAGCAGCGCTTCCGGGACAGGGTCCTACAATGAGCAGTTCTTC
-,-,14,TRBV7-9,TRBJ2-1,CASLSLAEWDGQFF,TGTGCCAGCCTTTCTTTGGCGGAGTGGGATGGGCAGTTCTTC
TRBD1,few,14,TRBV9,TRBJ2-5,CASTRTGGQETQYF,TGTGCCAGCACCCGGACAGGGGGTCAGGAGACCCAGTACTTC
TRBD2,-,14,TRBV20-1,TRBJ2-1,CSATLAGPGNEQFF,TGCAGTGCTACGCTAGCGGGGCCTGGTAATGAGCAGTTCTTC
-,many,16,TRBV5-6,TRBJ1-1,CASSPNGHLRDTEAFF,TGTGCCAGCAGCCCCAATGGACACCTGAGGGACACTGAAGCTTTCTTT
TRBD1,many,14,TRBV18,TRBJ1-1,CASSPDRGITEAFF,TGTGCCAGCTCACCCGACAGGGGGATTACTGAAGCTTTCTTT
-,many,15,TRBV2,TRBJ2-1,CASRDTGSSYNEQFF,TGTGCCAGCAGAGATACCGGGAGCTCCTACAATGAGCAGTTCTTC
-,few,11,TRBV4-1,TRBJ2-3,CASSQAYTQYF,TGCGCCAGCAGCCAGGCTTATACGCAGTATTTT
TRBD2,many,15,TRBV7-9,TRBJ2-7,CASSLGLAGAGEQYF,TGTGCCAGCAGCTTAGGACTAGCGGGAGCCGGCGAGCAGTACTTC
-,many,12,TRBV27,TRBJ1-6,CASSLGVSPLHF,TGTGCCAGCAGTTTAGGGGTTTCACCCCTCCACTTT
-,few,17,TRBV9,TRBJ2-3,CASSATRRGWGTDTQYF,TGTGCCAGCAGCGCAACCAGACGGGGATGGGGCACAGATACGCAGTATTTT